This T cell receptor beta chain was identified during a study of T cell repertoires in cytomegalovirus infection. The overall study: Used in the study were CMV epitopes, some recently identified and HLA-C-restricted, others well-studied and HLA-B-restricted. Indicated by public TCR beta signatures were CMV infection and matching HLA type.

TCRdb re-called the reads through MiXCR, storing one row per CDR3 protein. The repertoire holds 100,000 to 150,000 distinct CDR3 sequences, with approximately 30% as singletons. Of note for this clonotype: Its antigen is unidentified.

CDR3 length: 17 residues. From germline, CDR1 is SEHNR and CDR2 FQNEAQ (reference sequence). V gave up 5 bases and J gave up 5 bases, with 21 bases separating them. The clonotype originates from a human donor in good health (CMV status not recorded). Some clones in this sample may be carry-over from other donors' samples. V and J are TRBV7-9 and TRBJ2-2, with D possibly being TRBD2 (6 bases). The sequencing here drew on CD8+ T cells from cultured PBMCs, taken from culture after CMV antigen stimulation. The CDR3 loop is CASSAGGGSGSTGELFF. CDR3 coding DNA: TGTGCCAGCAGCGCCGGAGGAGGTAGCGGTAGTACCGGGGAGCTGTTTTTT.